The rows below give T cell receptor beta chains drawn from one sample of a study of identical twins. TCRdb passed the 5' RACE reads through MiXCR, listing each CDR3 protein once. The sample has about 190,000 distinct CDR3 sequences; approximately 15% are singletons. These records were also assigned to another study, of T cells expressing NK-cell markers.

Sequenced material: CD8+ T cells sorted from blood. Receptors originate from a woman under 30 in good health. CDR3s include the opening cysteine and the closing phenylalanine or tryptophan. The D gene is left open where the match is weak. Expanded clones are given a class, and other clones once, few, many or no size at all.

TRBJ2-2 TRBV20-1 - - 11 TGCAGTGCCCCCAACGCCGGGGAGCTGTTTTTT CSAPNAGELFF
TRBJ1-5 TRBV2 few - 16 TGTGCCAGCAGGGGCCCAACGCAGGGTCCGAATCAGCCCCAGCATTTT CASRGPTQGPNQPQHF
TRBJ2-1 TRBV7-9 - - 17 TGTGCCAGCAGCTCCCCAGCCCCAGGATTAACTCTGGGTGAGCAGTTCTTC CASSSPAPGLTLGEQFF
TRBJ2-7 TRBV6-5 - TRBD1 16 TGTGCCAGCAGTTACTCGCAACAGGGGCCGTCCTACGAGCAGTACTTC CASSYSQQGPSYEQYF
TRBJ2-7 TRBV27 many - 13 TGTGCCAGCAGTTTGACTAGCTCCTACGAGCAGTACTTC CASSLTSSYEQYF
TRBJ2-7 TRBV5-6 - - 14 TGTGCCATCAGCTTGGGGCTACACTGCTACGAGCAGTACTTC CAISLGLHCYEQYF
TRBJ2-5 TRBV7-9 few TRBD1 14 TGTGCCAGCAGCTCATGGACAGGTCAAGAGACCCAGTACTTC CASSSWTGQETQYF
TRBJ2-4 TRBV12-3/TRBV12-4 - TRBD2 22 TGTGCCAGCAGTTTAGTCCCCCGTACTAGCGGGAGTCGCTCCCTAGCCAAAAACATTCAGTACTTC CASSLVPRTSGSRSLAKNIQYF
TRBJ2-1 TRBV11-2 large TRBD1 15 TGTGCCAGCAGCTTAGGGACCGGGACAGTGAATGAGCAGTTCTTC CASSLGTGTVNEQFF
TRBJ2-3 TRBV9 - - 14 TGTGCCAGCAGCGTTATGGCCGGCACAGATACGCAGTATTTT CASSVMAGTDTQYF
TRBJ2-3 TRBV20-1 - - 11 TGCAGTGCGAAACTTCGGGATACGCAGTATTTT CSAKLRDTQYF
TRBJ2-1 TRBV7-3 few TRBD1 15 TGTGCCAGCAGCTTATTAGGACAGGGGGACAATGAGCAGTTCTTC CASSLLGQGDNEQFF
TRBJ1-1 TRBV9 few TRBD1 16 TGTGCCAGCAGCGACCGAGCGGACAGGGAGGACACTGAAGCTTTCTTT CASSDRADREDTEAFF
TRBJ2-1 TRBV7-9 - - 17 TGTGCCAGCAGCTTTAGCGGGGACAGGAGATATTACAATGAGCAGTTCTTC CASSFSGDRRYYNEQFF
TRBJ2-1 TRBV7-9 - - 16 TGTGCCAGCAGCTTAGCGTACGGAGTCGGTCTCAATGAGCAGTTCTTC CASSLAYGVGLNEQFF
TRBJ2-1 TRBV7-2 - TRBD2 12 TGTGCCAGCAGCCCCTCAGGCGGGGGGTGGTTCTTC CASSPSGGGWFF
TRBJ2-7 TRBV5-4 few - 13 TGTGCCAGCAGCCGGTTCTTTGGGGACGAGCAGTACTTC CASSRFFGDEQYF
TRBJ1-1 TRBV5-6 few - 12 TGTGCCAGCACGTGGGGACTGGAGAGAGCTTTCTTT CASTWGLERAFF
TRBJ2-3 TRBV4-1 - - 14 TGCGCCAGCAGAACGGGGCTAGACACAGATACGCAGTATTTT CASRTGLDTDTQYF
TRBJ2-1 TRBV5-4 - TRBD2 16 TGTGCCAGCAGCCTGGGGGGGAGCTTACCCTACAATGAGCAGTTCTTC CASSLGGSLPYNEQFF
TRBJ2-7 TRBV27 few - 14 TGTGCCAGCCGCGGCACGGGGGCGATCTACGAGCAGTACTTC CASRGTGAIYEQYF
TRBJ1-1 TRBV4-2 many - 13 TGTGCCAGCACCGAGGTGGAATGGGCTGAAGCTTTCTTT CASTEVEWAEAFF
TRBJ2-1 TRBV7-2 few - 12 TGTGCCAGCAGCCTCCGTTTACATGAGCAGTTCTTC CASSLRLHEQFF
TRBJ2-7 TRBV7-9 - - 14 TGTGCCAGCAGCTTAGTCGGAGTAGGGGACGAGCAGTACTTC CASSLVGVGDEQYF
TRBJ2-1 TRBV12-3/TRBV12-4 - - 11 TGTGCCAGCAGTTTCGGATATGAGCAGTTCTTC CASSFGYEQFF
TRBJ2-1 TRBV29-1 - TRBD2 14 TGCAGCGTTGAAAACGGGCGGGGGGGCTATGAGCAGTTCTTC CSVENGRGGYEQFF
TRBJ2-7 TRBV20-1 many TRBD2 15 TGCAGTGCTAGAGGGGAAGCGGGAGTCGACTACGAGCAGTACTTC CSARGEAGVDYEQYF
TRBJ2-3 TRBV7-2 - TRBD2 15 TGTGCCAGCAAGACTAGCGGGAGGCGGTATGGTACGCAGTATTTT CASKTSGRRYGTQYF
TRBJ2-7 TRBV4-3 - - 18 TGCGCCAGCAGCCAAGAAGGAGGACCCGGGACCCTCTCCTACGAGCAGTACTTC CASSQEGGPGTLSYEQYF
TRBJ1-1 TRBV13 few - 13 TGTGCCAGCAGCTCGGGGACCCTCCCTGAAGCTTTCTTT CASSSGTLPEAFF
TRBJ2-5 TRBV7-9 many - 13 TGTGCCAGCAGACTAGGGATACAAGAGACCCAGTACTTC CASRLGIQETQYF
TRBJ2-1 TRBV5-6 few - 13 TGTGCCAGCAGCTTTGGGCCAGACAATGAGCAGTTCTTC CASSFGPDNEQFF
TRBJ2-1 TRBV3-1 - - 15 TGTGCCAGCAGCTCCCCCCTGGCCAGCGTCGATGAGCAGTTCTTC CASSSPLASVDEQFF
TRBJ2-3 TRBV6-1 - TRBD2 17 TGTGCCAGCAGTGAAGCAAGACTAGCGGGGGTGGCAGATACGCAGTATTTT CASSEARLAGVADTQYF
TRBJ2-7 TRBV5-5 - - 13 - CASSTSSPYEQYF
TRBJ2-2 TRBV7-9 - - 16 TGTGCCAGCAGCTCGTACTTCCTTCAAGCGACCGGGGAGCTGTTTTTT CASSSYFLQATGELFF
TRBJ2-4 TRBV6-2/TRBV6-3 few - 16 TGTGCCAGCACTCCCCTTGCAGGGACCAGTTTGGACATTCAGTACTTC CASTPLAGTSLDIQYF
TRBJ2-1 TRBV6-1 - TRBD2 13 TGTGCCAGCAGTGACGGTAGCGGGCCTGAGCAGTTCTTC CASSDGSGPEQFF
TRBJ1-1 TRBV11-2 - - 15 TGTGCCAGCAGCTCATCGGCCGGCAGGAACACTGAAGCTTTCTTT CASSSSAGRNTEAFF
TRBJ2-3 TRBV5-1 few - 16 TGCGCCAGCAGCCCGCAGGAACGGGTGAGCACAGATACGCAGTATTTT CASSPQERVSTDTQYF
TRBJ2-2 TRBV7-6 - - 12 TGTGCCGTGGCGGTTCGGGTAGGGGAGCTGTTTTTT CAVAVRVGELFF
TRBJ2-1 TRBV24-1 - TRBD1 13 TGTGCCACCAGTGTTCGACAGGGAGATGAGCAGTTCTTC CATSVRQGDEQFF
TRBJ2-3 TRBV27 - TRBD2 17 TGTGCCAGCAGCTCCCTTGTTACGGGGGGGCTCACAGATACGCAGTATTTT CASSSLVTGGLTDTQYF
TRBJ2-3 TRBV5-1 - - 15 TGCGCCAGCAGCGCCCCGGACACGGGTCCAGATACGCAGTATTTT CASSAPDTGPDTQYF
TRBJ2-3 TRBV9 few TRBD2 15 TGTGCCAGCAGCACCTACGCGGGGGGCACAGATACGCAGTATTTT CASSTYAGGTDTQYF
TRBJ2-7 TRBV5-1 few - 17 TGCGCCAGCAGCTTTATCGCCCGTGGGGGGCCGAGCTACGAGCAGTACTTC CASSFIARGGPSYEQYF
TRBJ2-5 TRBV5-4 - TRBD1 15 TGTGCCAGCAGCAGACCGGGACAGGACCCAGGGACCCAGTACTTC CASSRPGQDPGTQYF